This TCR beta chain was recovered during a study of vaccination and CD4 T cells after COVID-19. On the study more broadly: Overlapping peptides covering the spike proteins of SARS-CoV-2, HCoV-NL63, HCoV-OC43 and HCoV-229E were added to stimulate cells.

Germline CDR1 and CDR2: MNHNS and SASEGT. V shed 2 bases and J 2 bases; nucleotides not matched to a gene: 9. This CDR3 comprises 17 residues. Treatment here: approximately 9-day PBMC culture with coronavirus spike peptide pools or control peptides (ViraFEST assay). CD4+ T cells that came from the unexposed donor were collected before the COVID-19 pandemic (2011-2018). Per well, about 2.2 million PBMCs were cultured in the presence of approximately 10 IU/ml IL-2 and about 9.6 ug/ml peptide pools. With the Oncomine TCR Beta short-read assay, DNA from cultured CD4+ T cells was sequenced. From cultured CD4+ T cells, genomic DNA was extracted. TCRdb itself ran the PCR reads through MiXCR, one entry per CDR3 protein. The sample includes some 9,900 distinct CDR3 sequences, about 30% of them seen just once. Details on this clonotype: Its antigen remains unidentified.

The chain combines TRBV6-1 with TRBJ2-5; 9 positions agree with TRBD1. The sample taken for sequencing was CD4+ T cells from blood, cultured in vitro. This TCR was recovered from a human donor in good health. CDR3 residues: CASSEWVQGAFQETQYF. The CDR3 region has the DNA TGTGCCAGCAGTGAATGGGTACAGGGGGCCTTTCAAGAGACCCAGTACTTC.